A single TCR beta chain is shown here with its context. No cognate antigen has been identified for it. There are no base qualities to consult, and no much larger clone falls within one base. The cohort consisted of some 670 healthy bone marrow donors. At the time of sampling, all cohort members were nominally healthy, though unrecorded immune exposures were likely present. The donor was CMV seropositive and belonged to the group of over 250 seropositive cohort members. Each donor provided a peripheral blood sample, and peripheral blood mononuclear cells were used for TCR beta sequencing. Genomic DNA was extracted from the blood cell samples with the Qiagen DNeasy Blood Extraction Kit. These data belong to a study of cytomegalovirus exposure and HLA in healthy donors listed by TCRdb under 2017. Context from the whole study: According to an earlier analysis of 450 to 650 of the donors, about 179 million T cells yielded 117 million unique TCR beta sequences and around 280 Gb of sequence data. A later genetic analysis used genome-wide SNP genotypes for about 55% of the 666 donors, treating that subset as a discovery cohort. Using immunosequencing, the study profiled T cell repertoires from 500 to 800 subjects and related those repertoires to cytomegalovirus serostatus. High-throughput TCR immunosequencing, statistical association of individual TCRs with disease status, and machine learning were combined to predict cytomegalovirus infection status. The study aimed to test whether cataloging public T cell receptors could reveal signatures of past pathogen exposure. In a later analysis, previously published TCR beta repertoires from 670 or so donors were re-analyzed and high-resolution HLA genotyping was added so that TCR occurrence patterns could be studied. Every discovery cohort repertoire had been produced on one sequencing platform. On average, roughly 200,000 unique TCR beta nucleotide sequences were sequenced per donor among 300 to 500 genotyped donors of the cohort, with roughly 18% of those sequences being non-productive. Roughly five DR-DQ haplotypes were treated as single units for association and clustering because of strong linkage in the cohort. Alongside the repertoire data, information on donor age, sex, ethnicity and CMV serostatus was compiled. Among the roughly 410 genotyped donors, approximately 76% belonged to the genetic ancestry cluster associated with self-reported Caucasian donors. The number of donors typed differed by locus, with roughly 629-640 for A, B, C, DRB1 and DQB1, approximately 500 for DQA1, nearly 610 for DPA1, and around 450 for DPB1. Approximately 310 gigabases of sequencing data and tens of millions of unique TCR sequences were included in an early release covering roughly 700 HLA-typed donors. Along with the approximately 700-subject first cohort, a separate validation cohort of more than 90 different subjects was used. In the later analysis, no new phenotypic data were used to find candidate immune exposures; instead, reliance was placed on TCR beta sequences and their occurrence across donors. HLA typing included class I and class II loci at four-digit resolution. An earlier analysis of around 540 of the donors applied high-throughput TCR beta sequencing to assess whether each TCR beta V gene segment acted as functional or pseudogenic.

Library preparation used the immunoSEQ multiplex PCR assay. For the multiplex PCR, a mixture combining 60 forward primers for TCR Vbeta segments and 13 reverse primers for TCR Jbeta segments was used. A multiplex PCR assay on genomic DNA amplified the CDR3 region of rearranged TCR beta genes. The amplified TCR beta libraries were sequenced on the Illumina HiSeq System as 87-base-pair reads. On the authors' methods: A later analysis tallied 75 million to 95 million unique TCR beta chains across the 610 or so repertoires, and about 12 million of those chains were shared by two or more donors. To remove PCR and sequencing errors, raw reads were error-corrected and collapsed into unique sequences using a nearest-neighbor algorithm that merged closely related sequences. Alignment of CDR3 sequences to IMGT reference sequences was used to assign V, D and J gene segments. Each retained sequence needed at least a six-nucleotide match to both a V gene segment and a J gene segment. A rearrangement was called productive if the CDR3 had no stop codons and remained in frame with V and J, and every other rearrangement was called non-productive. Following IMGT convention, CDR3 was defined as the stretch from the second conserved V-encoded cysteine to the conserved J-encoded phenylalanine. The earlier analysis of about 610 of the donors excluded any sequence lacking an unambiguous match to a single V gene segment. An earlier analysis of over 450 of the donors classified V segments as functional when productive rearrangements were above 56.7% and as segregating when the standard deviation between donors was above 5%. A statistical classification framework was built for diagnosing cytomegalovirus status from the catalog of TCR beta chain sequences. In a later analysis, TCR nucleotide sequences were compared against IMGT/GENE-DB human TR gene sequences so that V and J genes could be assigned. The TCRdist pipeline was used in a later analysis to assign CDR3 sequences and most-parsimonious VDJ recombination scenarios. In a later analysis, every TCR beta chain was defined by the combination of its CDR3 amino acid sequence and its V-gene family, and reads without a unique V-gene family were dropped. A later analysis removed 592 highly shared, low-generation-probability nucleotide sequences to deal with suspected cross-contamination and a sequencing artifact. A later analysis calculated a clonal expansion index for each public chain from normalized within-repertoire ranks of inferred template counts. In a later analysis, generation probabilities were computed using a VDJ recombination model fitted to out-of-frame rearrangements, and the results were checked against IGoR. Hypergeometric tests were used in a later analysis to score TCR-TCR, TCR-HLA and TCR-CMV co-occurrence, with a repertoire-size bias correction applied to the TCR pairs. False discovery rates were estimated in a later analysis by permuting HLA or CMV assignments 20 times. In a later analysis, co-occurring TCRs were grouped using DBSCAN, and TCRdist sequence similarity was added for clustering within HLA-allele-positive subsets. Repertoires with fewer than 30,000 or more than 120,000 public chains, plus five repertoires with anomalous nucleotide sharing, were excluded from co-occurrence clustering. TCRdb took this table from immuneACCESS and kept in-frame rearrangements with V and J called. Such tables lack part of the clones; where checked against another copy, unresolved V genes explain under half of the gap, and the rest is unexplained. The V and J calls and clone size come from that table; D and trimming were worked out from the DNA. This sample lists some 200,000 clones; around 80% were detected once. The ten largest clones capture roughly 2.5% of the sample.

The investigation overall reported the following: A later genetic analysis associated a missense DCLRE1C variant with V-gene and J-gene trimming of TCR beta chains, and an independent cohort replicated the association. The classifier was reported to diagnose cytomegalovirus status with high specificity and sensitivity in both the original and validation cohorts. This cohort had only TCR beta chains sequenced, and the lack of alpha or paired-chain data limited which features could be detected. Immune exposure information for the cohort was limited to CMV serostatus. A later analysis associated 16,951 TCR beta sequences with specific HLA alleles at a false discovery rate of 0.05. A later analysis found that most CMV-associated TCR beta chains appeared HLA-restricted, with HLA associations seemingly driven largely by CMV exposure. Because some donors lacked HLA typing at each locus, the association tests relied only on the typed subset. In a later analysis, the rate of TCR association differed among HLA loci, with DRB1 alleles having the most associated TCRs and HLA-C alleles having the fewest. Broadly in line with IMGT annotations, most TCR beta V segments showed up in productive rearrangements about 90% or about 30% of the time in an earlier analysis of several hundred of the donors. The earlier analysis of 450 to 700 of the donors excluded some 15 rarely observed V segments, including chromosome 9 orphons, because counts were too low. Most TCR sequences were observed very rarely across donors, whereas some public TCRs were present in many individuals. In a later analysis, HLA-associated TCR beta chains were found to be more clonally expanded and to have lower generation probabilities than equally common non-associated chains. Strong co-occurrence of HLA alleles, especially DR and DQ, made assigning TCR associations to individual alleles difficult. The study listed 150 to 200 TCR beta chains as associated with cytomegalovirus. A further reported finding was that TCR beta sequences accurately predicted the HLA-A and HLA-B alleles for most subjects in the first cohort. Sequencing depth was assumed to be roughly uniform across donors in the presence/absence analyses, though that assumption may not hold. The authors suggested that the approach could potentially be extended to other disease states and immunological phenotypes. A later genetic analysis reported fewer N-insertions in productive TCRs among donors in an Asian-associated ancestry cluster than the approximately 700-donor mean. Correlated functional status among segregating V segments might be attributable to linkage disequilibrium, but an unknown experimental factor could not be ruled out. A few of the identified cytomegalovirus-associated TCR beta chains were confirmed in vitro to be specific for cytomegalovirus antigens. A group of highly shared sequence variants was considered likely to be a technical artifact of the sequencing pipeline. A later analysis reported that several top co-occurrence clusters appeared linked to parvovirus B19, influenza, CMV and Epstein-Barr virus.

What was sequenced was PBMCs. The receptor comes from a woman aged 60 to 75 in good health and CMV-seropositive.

The sequence in DNA is TGTGCCAGCAGCGTAGTAGGGCAGGGGGGAACTGAAGCTTTCTTT. Its protein product is CASSVVGQGGTEAFF. In this chain, TRBV9 is recombined with TRBJ1-1; TRBD1 matches 7 bases in the middle. The CDR3 sequence holds 15 residues, the cysteine and phenylalanine included. Only the CDR3 DNA stays, 45 bases, in frame from base 1. Based on the germline V gene, the CDR1 and CDR2 sequences are SGDLS and YYNGEE. The germline V and J ends show losses of 0 bases and 5 bases respectively, and no gene match explains 7 bases of the junction.